This T cell receptor (beta chain) was obtained from a study of cytomegalovirus exposure and HLA in healthy donors. Whole-study results and caveats: Reported findings show TCR beta sequences accurately forecast HLA-A and HLA-B alleles in most subjects.

PCR involved 60 Vbeta and 13 Jbeta primers. Sequencing used immunoSEQ multiplex PCR; TCRdb keeps in-frame clones, though not all of them. This repertoire includes 35,000 to 50,000 clones. There are 14 residues in the CDR3. In germline, CDR1 is GTSNPN, CDR2 SVGIG (reference sequence). With V trimmed by 4 bases and J by 2 bases, 5 bases remained unmatched. As concerns this clone: Its antigen is not identified.

It was healthy bone marrow donors who served as donors. At sampling all donors were nominally healthy, likely with unrecorded immune exposures. The sequenced sample was PBMCs. V usage is TRBV30 and J usage is TRBJ2-3, with 8 bases that match TRBD2. This receptor was identified in a male donor in good health and CMV-seronegative. The CDR3 region is CAWTSGLHTDTQYF. CDR3 bases: TGTGCCTGGACTAGCGGGCTGCACACAGATACGCAGTATTTT.